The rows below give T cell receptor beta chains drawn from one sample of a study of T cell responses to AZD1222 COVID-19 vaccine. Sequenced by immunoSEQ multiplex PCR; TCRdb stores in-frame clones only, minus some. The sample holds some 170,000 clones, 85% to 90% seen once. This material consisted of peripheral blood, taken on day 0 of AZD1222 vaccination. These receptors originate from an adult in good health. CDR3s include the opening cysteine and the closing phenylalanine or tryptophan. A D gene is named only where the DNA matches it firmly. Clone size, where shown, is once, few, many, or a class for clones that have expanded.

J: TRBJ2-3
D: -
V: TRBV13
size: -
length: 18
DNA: TGTGCCAGCAGCTACAGCGGTATGGAAATTTTGCCCACAGATACGCAGTATTTT
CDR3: CASSYSGMEILPTDTQYF

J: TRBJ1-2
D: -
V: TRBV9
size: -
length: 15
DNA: TGTGCCAGCAGCGGAAAGCGGACCGTCAGGGCTGGCTACACCTTC
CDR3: CASSGKRTVRAGYTF

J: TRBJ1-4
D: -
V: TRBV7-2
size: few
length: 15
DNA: TGTGCCAGCAGCTTAACGGCCGGGTATGGTGAAAAACTGTTTTTT
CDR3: CASSLTAGYGEKLFF

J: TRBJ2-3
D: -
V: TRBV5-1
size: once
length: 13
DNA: TGCGCCAGCAGCTTGCGCGAGGGAGATACGCAGTATTTT
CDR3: CASSLREGDTQYF

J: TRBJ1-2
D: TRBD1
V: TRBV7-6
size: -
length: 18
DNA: TGTGCCAGCAGCTTAATTGCCGAGACAGGGGCTTGGAGCTATGGCTACACCTTC
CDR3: CASSLIAETGAWSYGYTF

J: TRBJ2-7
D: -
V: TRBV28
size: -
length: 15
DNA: TGTGCCAGCCTAAGTCCCGCCGGAAGGTCCCACGAGCAGTACTTC
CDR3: CASLSPAGRSHEQYF

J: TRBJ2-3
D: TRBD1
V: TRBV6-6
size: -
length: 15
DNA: TGTGCCAGCATCGACCGGGACAGAAGCACAGATACGCAGTATTTT
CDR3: CASIDRDRSTDTQYF

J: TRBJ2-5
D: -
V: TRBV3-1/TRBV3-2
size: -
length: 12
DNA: TGTGCCAGCAGCCAAGGTGCCCAGACCCAGTACTTC
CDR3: CASSQGAQTQYF

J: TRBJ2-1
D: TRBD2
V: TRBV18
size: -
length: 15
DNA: TGTGCCAGCCACCCCCTAGCGGGAGTGGTCAATGAGCAGTTCTTC
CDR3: CASHPLAGVVNEQFF

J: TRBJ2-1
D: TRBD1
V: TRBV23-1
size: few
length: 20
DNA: TGCGCCAGCAGTCAGTATGCCGGGACAGGGTGGACAAGCTCCTACAATGAGCAGTTCTTC
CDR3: CASSQYAGTGWTSSYNEQFF

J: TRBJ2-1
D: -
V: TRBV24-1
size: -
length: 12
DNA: TGTGCCACCACGGATTACGCGGATGAGCAGTTCTTC
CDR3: CATTDYADEQFF

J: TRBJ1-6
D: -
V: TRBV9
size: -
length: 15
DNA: TGTGCCAGCAGCGTAGCTCCAGGGCCTGATTCACCCCTCCACTTT
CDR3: CASSVAPGPDSPLHF

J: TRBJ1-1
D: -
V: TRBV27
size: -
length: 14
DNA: TGTGCCAGCAGTCCCTCCGACAGGCTCACTGAAGCTTTCTTT
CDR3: CASSPSDRLTEAFF

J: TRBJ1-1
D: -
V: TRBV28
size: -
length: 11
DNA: TGTGCCAGCAGTTGGTCTGGTTGGGCTTTCTTT
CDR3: CASSWSGWAFF

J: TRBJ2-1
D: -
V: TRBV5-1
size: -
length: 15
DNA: TGCGCCAGCAGCAGCGGTGCTAGCGCCTACAATGAGCAGTTCTTC
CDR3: CASSSGASAYNEQFF

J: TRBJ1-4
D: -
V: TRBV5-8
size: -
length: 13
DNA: TGTGCCAGCAGAAAGGGGCCCAGCGAAAAACTGTTTTTT
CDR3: CASRKGPSEKLFF

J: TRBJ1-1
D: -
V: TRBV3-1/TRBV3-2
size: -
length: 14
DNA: TGTGCCAGCAGCCAAGAGGTATGGAACACTGAAGCTTTCTTT
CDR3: CASSQEVWNTEAFF

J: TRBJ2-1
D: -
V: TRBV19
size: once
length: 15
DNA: TGTGCCAGTAGTATTAGTTACAGGACCTACAATGAGCAGTTCTTC
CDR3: CASSISYRTYNEQFF

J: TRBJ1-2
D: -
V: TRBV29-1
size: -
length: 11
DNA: TGCAGCGTTGACTTGAACTATGGCTACACCTTC
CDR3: CSVDLNYGYTF

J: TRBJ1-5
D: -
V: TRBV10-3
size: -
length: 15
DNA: TGTGCCATCAGTGAGTTGGACAGCCGCAATCAGCCCCAGCATTTT
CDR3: CAISELDSRNQPQHF

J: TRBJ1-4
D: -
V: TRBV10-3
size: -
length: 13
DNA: TGTGCCATCAGCTGGGGAGTAAATGAAAAACTGTTTTTT
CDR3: CAISWGVNEKLFF

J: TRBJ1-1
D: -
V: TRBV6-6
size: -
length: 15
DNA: TGTGCCAGCAGTCCAACGGGACGGAAGAACACTGAAGCTTTCTTT
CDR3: CASSPTGRKNTEAFF

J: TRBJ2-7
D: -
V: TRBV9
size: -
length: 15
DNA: TGTGCCAGCAGCGTAGAGGAGACAGTAACCTACGAGCAGTACTTC
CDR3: CASSVEETVTYEQYF

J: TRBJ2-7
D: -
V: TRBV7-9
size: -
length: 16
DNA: TGTGCCAGCAGCTTAACCACGTCCGGGGTCTCCTACGAGCAGTACTTC
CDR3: CASSLTTSGVSYEQYF

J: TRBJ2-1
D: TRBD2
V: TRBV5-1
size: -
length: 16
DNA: TGCGCCAGCAGCTTGGGACTAGCGGGGGGCTACAATGAGCAGTTCTTC
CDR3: CASSLGLAGGYNEQFF

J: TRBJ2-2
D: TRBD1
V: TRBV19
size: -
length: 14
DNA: TGTGCCAGTCACAGGGGTAACTATCCCGGGGAGCTGTTTTTT
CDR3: CASHRGNYPGELFF

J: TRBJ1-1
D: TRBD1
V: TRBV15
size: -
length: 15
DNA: TGTGCCACCAGCAGAGCCGGGGACAGGAGCACTGAAGCTTTCTTT
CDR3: CATSRAGDRSTEAFF

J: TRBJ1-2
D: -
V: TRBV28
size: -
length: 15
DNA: TGTGCCAGCAGTTTTACCAGGTCAGCTCGGAGTGGCTACACCTTC
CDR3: CASSFTRSARSGYTF

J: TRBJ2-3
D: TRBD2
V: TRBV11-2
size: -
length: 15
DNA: TGTGCCAGCAGGGGACTAGCGGGGGGCACAGATACGCAGTATTTT
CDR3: CASRGLAGGTDTQYF

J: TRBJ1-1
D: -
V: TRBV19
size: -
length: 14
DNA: TGTGCCAGTAGCTTATTCGGGATGAACACTGAAGCTTTCTTT
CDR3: CASSLFGMNTEAFF

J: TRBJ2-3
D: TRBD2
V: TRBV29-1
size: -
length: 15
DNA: TGCAGCGTCGATGGGACTAGCGGGAGGACAGATACGCAGTATTTT
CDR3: CSVDGTSGRTDTQYF

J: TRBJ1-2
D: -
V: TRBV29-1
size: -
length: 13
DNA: TGCAGCGTTGAGGGGGGAGCTAACTATGGCTACACCTTC
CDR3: CSVEGGANYGYTF

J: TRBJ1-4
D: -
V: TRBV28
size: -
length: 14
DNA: TGTGCCAGCAGTTCCCGACTCCAAACCAAGAAACTGTTTTTT
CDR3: CASSSRLQTKKLFF